The clone carrying this T cell receptor (beta chain) was counted once. Its antigen remains unknown. The source of the sample is a study of graft-versus-host responses after intestinal transplantation. Study at large: Every one of the recipients received anti-thymocyte globulin induction and afterwards took tacrolimus and steroids for around three years.

Study observations and caveats: Individuals who had graft-donor T cell macrochimerism had allografts that showed high graft-versus-host to host-versus-graft clonal ratios.

Repertoires were generated with immunoSEQ multiplex PCR, while TCRdb's copy carries only in-frame clones and drops some. The sample consists of tens of thousands of clones, 85% to 95% of them appearing once. Sequencing used PBMCs, obtained about 37 weeks after intestinal transplant. The TCR originated in a human patient who received an intestinal transplant, so some T cells may come from the graft donor.

The CDR3 is CASSIALGTTEAFF. The CDR3, as DNA: TGTGCCAGTAGTATAGCCCTCGGGACCACTGAAGCTTTCTTT. J is TRBJ1-1 and V is TRBV19; D perhaps matches TRBD1 (5 bases). Trimming left V 1 base short and J 4 bases short, with 10 bases between. The CDR3 is made up of 14 amino acids. Germline V gene sequence: CDR1 LNHDA, CDR2 SQIVND (reference sequence).